This T cell receptor (beta chain) was found in a study of blood T cell repertoires in COVID-19. The CDR3 runs to 12 residues. Germline-derived CDR1 and CDR2 are MNHEY and SVGAGI. The V gene end was trimmed by 9 bases and the J gene end by 1 base; junction bases not matched to a gene: 3. The method was immunoSEQ multiplex PCR; TCRdb's version includes in-frame clones alone and lacks a portion of them. This table holds over 85,000 clones, about 91% found once. This clone was seen a single time. The sequence was collected from a woman in her seventies with acute or convalescent COVID-19. The sequenced sample was peripheral blood. J is TRBJ2-7 and V is TRBV6-5; 7 bases agree with TRBD2. The DNA for the CDR3 is TGTGCCAGTCACGGGAGGTCCTACGAGCAGTACTTC. This encodes CASHGRSYEQYF.